Following are 21 T cell receptor beta chains from one sample sequenced in a study of T cell responses to AZD1222 COVID-19 vaccine. TCRdb's table, derived via immunoSEQ multiplex PCR, lists solely in-frame clones and lacks some. The top ten hold about 7.7% of the sample, which has 95,000 to 150,000 clones, approximately 90% seen once. Sequenced here: peripheral blood, sampled 28 days after the second AZD1222 dose. The receptor source for this set is an adult who received the AZD1222 COVID-19 vaccine.

This clone was seen a handful of times. The V call is TRBV6-5, the J call TRBJ1-4; 8 bases align to TRBD1. Looked up from germline, CDR1 is MNHEY and CDR2 is SVGAGI. The V gene end was trimmed by 4 bases and the J gene end by 10 bases; junction bases not matched to a gene: 8. The CDR3 covers 14 residues. In DNA, the CDR3 is TGTGCCAGCAGTTCAGGACAGGGAATAGGAAAACTGTTTTTT. Protein product: CASSSGQGIGKLFF.

The V gene is TRBV7-2, the J gene TRBJ2-5; D not resolved. Germline CDR1 SGHTA, CDR2 FQGNSA. Trimming took off 2 bases at V and 2 bases at J, with 12 bases between the two ends. This CDR3 comprises 15 residues. The CDR3 DNA is TGTGCCAGCAGCTTAACAAGGGCCTGGCAAGAGACCCAGTACTTC. It specifies CASSLTRAWQETQYF.

The sample holds one count of this clone. The chain combines TRBV19 with TRBJ1-4, with 12 bases that match TRBD1. This CDR3 is 16 amino acids long. The trim removed 4 bases at V and 7 bases at J, leaving 7 bases unmatched. Germline CDR1 LNHDA, CDR2 SQIVND (reference sequence). The CDR3, as DNA: TGTGCCAGTAGTAAGGGACAGGGGGCGCGGGGTGAAAAACTGTTTTTT. This gives the protein CASSKGQGARGEKLFF.

The V call is TRBV7-8, the J call TRBJ2-1, with TRBD2 matching over 9 bases. V shed 4 bases and J 8 bases; nucleotides not matched to a gene: 9. Germline V CDR1 and CDR2: SGHVS, FQNEAQ. The CDR3 loop spans 15 amino acids. The CDR3 DNA follows: TGTGCCAGCAGCTGGCGTGCCGGGACTAGCTATGAGCAGTTCTTC. This translates into CASSWRAGTSYEQFF.

The chain recombines TRBV4-2 with TRBJ1-2; no clear D gene. Germline CDR1 reads LGHNA; CDR2 reads YNFKEQ. The CDR3 has 13 amino acids. V was cut by 1 base and J by 2 bases, with 5 bases left in between. DNA for the CDR3: TGTGCCAGCAGCCAAGGAGCGAACTATGGCTACACCTTC. Amino acids: CASSQGANYGYTF.

The chain joins TRBV2 to TRBJ1-1, with TRBD1 matching over 7 bases. The trim removed 4 bases at V and 6 bases at J, leaving 8 bases unmatched. This CDR3 is 14 amino acids long. Germline CDR1 reads SNHLY; CDR2 reads FYNNEI. The CDR3 protein is CASSGYRGYAEAFF. CDR3 DNA: TGTGCCAGCAGTGGGTACAGGGGTTATGCTGAAGCTTTCTTT.

This sequence joins TRBV5-1 and TRBJ2-7; D ambiguous. This CDR3 region has 16 residues. Trimming removed 2 bases at V and 5 bases at J, with 20 bases between. CDR1 is SGHRS and CDR2 is YFSETQ in the germline V gene. In DNA form, the CDR3 reads TGCGCCAGCAGCTTACGTCTACTCACCCAGCCCCACGAGCAGTACTTC. Its protein is CASSLRLLTQPHEQYF. Full variable domain (outside the CDR3, taken from reference TRBV5-1 and TRBJ2-7): KAGVTQTPRYLIKTRGQQVTLSCSPISGHRSVSWYQQTPGQGLQFLFEYFSETQRNKGNFPGRFSGRQFSNSRSEMNVSTLELGDSALYLCASSLRLLTQPHEQYFGPGTRLTVT.

This CDR3 reads CASSIGGQARGNTIYF. The CDR3 region has the DNA TGTGCCAGTAGTATAGGGGGACAAGCGCGCGGAAACACCATATATTTT. The rearrangement joins TRBV19 to TRBJ1-3, with D possibly matching TRBD1 (6 bases). Trimming left V 1 base short and J 4 bases short, with 14 bases between. Germline lookup yields CDR1 LNHDA and CDR2 SQIVND (reference sequence). This CDR3 has 16 amino acids.

In this sample, this clone turned up once. The chain employs TRBV6-5 and TRBJ2-1; TRBD2 is a possible D gene (5 bases). Germline values: CDR1 MNHEY, CDR2 SVGAGI. The CDR3 runs to 13 residues. Trimming removed 6 bases from V and 8 bases from J, with 14 bases in between. The CDR3 DNA reads as TGTGCCAGCAGCAGAACTAGTGCCCATGAGCAGTTCTTC. Translated: CASSRTSAHEQFF.

This clone was found once. Germline is not matched at one junction end, which may reflect a read error. This chain connects TRBV10-1 to TRBJ2-1; D gene unclear. The CDR3 has 13 residues. Per germline, CDR1 WNHNN and CDR2 SYGVQD (reference sequence). This CDR3 reads CASNERTDNEQFF. CDR3 nucleotides: TGCGCCAGCAATGAGAGAACCGACAATGAGCAGTTCTTC.

The chain combines TRBV5-1 with TRBJ1-2; D is undetermined. Germline lookup yields CDR1 SGHRS and CDR2 YFSETQ. Trimming shortened V by 0 bases and J by 6 bases, and 9 bases separated the two germline ends. This CDR3 has 13 amino acids. CDR3 DNA: TGCGCCAGCAGCTTGGTCGTAGGGAATGGCTACACCTTC. Translation gives CASSLVVGNGYTF.

The genes are TRBV28 and TRBJ1-2; 7 nucleotides agree with TRBD1. Germline values: CDR1 MDHEN, CDR2 SYDVKM. The CDR3 sequence is 13 residues long. Losses at the gene ends were 8 bases for V and 4 bases for J; bases not matched to a gene: 7. The CDR3 sequence is CASQGDFVYGYTF. The CDR3 region has the DNA TGTGCCAGCCAGGGGGACTTTGTCTATGGCTACACCTTC.

This chain uses TRBV6-2 or TRBV6-3 with TRBJ1-5, with a tentative D call TRBD1 (6 bases). Per the germline V gene, CDR1 is MNHEY and CDR2 is SVGEGT. Deletions cut 5 bases from V and 3 bases from J, with 17 bases between. The CDR3 totals 16 residues. CDR3 amino acids: CASSLDSPRFNQPQHF. In DNA form, the CDR3 reads TGTGCCAGCAGTCTGGACAGCCCCCGATTCAATCAGCCCCAGCATTTT.

The chain joins TRBV18 to TRBJ1-1, with 11 bases lining up with TRBD1. Looked up from germline, CDR1 is KGHSH and CDR2 is LQKENI. V shed 3 bases, J shed 4 bases, and the junction held 10 bases outside the gene matches. CDR3 length: 17 residues. The DNA of the CDR3 is TGTGCCAGCTCACCCCGGACAGGGGGCGGCTTGGGCACTGAAGCTTTCTTT. This encodes CASSPRTGGGLGTEAFF.

V and J are TRBV11-2 and TRBJ2-7; D is possibly TRBD1 (5 bases). Germline V CDR1 and CDR2: SGHAT, FQNNGV. This CDR3 comprises 14 residues. The V end lost 5 bases, the J end lost 2 bases, and 13 bases lay between the germline ends. CDR3 DNA sequence: TGTGCCAGCAGCCGTATGACAGCGACCTACGAGCAGTACTTC. As protein: CASSRMTATYEQYF. The entire variable domain, with the rest obtained from reference TRBV11-2 and TRBJ2-7, is as follows: EAGVAQSPRYKIIEKRQSVAFWCNPISGHATLYWYQQILGQGPKLLIQFQNNGVVDDSQLPKDRFSAERLKGVDSTLKIQPAKLEDSAVYLCASSRMTATYEQYFGPGTRLTVT.

The chain uses TRBV6-5 and TRBJ2-2; 8 positions agree with TRBD1. The V and J ends lost 4 bases and 5 bases, in that order; junction bases with no gene match: 3. Germline V CDR1 and CDR2: MNHEY, SVGAGI. The CDR3 is made up of 14 amino acids. This chain's CDR3 is CASSFTGGTGELFF. The CDR3 bases are TGTGCCAGCAGTTTCACAGGGGGTACCGGGGAGCTGTTTTTT.

In this sample, this clone turned up once. This chain connects TRBV19 to TRBJ2-2; D uncertain. This CDR3 contains 13 residues. Between the trimmed V and J ends, which lost 3 bases and 3 bases, there was a span of 5 bases. Germline-derived CDR1 and CDR2 are LNHDA and SQIVND (reference sequence). The CDR3 reads CASSITYTGELFF. The CDR3 nucleotides read TGTGCCAGTAGTATTACTTACACCGGGGAGCTGTTTTTT.

The chain recombines TRBV6-1 with TRBJ1-5; TRBD1 agrees at 7 bases. Germline V CDR1 and CDR2: MNHNS, SASEGT. Germline trimming cut 0 bases from V and 3 bases from J; bases unmatched to any gene: 5. The CDR3 covers 16 residues. The CDR3 nucleotides are TGTGCCAGCAGTGAAGCCTCGACAGGGAACAATCAGCCCCAGCATTTT. Translating gives CASSEASTGNNQPQHF.

The chain is built from TRBV5-1 and TRBJ1-2; 9 bases map to TRBD1. With 4 bases clipped from V and 0 bases from J, the junction kept 4 bases outside the gene matches. Germline V gene sequence: CDR1 SGHRS, CDR2 YFSETQ. The CDR3 runs to 15 residues. CDR3 in DNA: TGCGCCAGCAGCCCGGGACAGGGTTCTAACTATGGCTACACCTTC. Encoded protein: CASSPGQGSNYGYTF.

This chain links TRBV5-5 with TRBJ1-4; 8 positions match TRBD1. The CDR3 length is 17 residues. The junction had 12 bases not matched to a gene; V was cut back by 1 base and J by 7 bases. Per the germline V gene, CDR1 is SGHKS and CDR2 is YYEKEE (reference sequence). As DNA, the CDR3 is TGTGCCAGCAGCTTGTACGGGATGGACAGGGCCGGTGAAAAACTGTTTTTT. It encodes CASSLYGMDRAGEKLFF. The full variable domain, with the rest looked up from reference TRBV5-5 and TRBJ1-4, is DAGVTQSPTHLIKTRGQQVTLRCSPISGHKSVSWYQQVLGQGPQFIFQYYEKEERGRGNFPDRFSARQFPNYSSELNVNALLLGDSALYLCASSLYGMDRAGEKLFFGSGTQLSVL.

The chain joins TRBV7-9 to TRBJ1-1; 10 bases are shared with TRBD1. Trimming at V came to 5 bases and at J to 2 bases, leaving 5 bases not matched to a gene. This CDR3 comprises 15 residues. CDR1 SEHNR and CDR2 FQNEAQ come from the germline V gene (reference sequence). CDR3 in amino acids: CASSPRDRGNTEAFF. CDR3 sequence (DNA): TGTGCCAGCAGCCCCCGGGACAGGGGTAACACTGAAGCTTTCTTT.